This TCR beta chain was documented in a study of T-cell reconstitution after alpha-beta-depleted transplantation in children. V was clipped by 5 bases and J by 4 bases, with 14 bases between them. CDR1 is SGHVS, CDR2 FNYEAQ, per germline. CDR3 length: 14 residues. Broader study findings: There were reportedly several hundred expanded graft clones from which alpha-beta T cells came about two months after transplant. TCRbeta diversity was high at day 60 in some patients (a result of surviving recipient T cells and thymic progenitors).

Unique molecular identifiers featured in how the TCRbeta library was prepared. TCRdb called the PCR reads again in MiXCR, with one record for every CDR3 protein. The sample yields hundreds of thousands of distinct CDR3 sequences, about 16% seen once. Of note for this clonotype: No antigen is known for it.

The sequence derives from a male patient aged 2 to 10 who had a stem cell transplant for acute lymphoblastic leukemia, so the T cells may come from the graft donor. The chain joins TRBV7-6 to TRBJ2-5, with a possible D match to TRBD2 (5 bases). The sequencing here drew on PBMCs, mostly from graft donor cells, taken 360 days after TCRalphabeta/CD19-depleted stem cell transplant. The CDR3 region is CASSVPSMGETQYF. In DNA form, the CDR3 reads TGTGCCAGCAGCGTTCCTAGCATGGGAGAGACCCAGTACTTC.